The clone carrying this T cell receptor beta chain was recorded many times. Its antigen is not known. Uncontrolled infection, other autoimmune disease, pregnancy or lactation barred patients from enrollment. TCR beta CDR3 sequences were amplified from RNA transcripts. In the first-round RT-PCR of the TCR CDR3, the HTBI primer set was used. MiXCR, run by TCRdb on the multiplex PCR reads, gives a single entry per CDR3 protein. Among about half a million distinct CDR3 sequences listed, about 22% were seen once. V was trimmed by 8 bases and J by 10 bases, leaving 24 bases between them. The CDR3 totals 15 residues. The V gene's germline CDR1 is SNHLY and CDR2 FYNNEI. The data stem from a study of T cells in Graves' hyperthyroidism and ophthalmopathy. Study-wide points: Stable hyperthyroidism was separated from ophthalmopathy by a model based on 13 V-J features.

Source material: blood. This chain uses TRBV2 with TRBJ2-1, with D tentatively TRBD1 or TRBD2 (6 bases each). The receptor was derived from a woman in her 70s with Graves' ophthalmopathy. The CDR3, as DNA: TGTGCCAGCCGCCCGGCCACAGGAGGGGGTAGGGAGCAGTTCTTC. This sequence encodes CASRPATGGGREQFF.